The 21 T cell receptor beta chains listed next were all sequenced from one sample in a study of PD-1 blockade in classical Hodgkin lymphoma. Every one of the patients relapsed after autologous stem cell transplantation (brentuximab vedotin exposure was variable). Profiling relied on immunoSEQ multiplex PCR, and the TCRdb table lists in-frame clones only, not all of them. The sample records approximately 58,000 clones, under 95% being singletons. This specimen consisted of peripheral blood mononuclear cells (PBMCs), obtained before the second cycle of nivolumab. These receptors originate from a human donor with classical Hodgkin lymphoma.

V usage is TRBV6-1 and J usage is TRBJ1-5; D unresolved. The CDR3 is 17 residues long. The germline V and J ends were trimmed by 5 bases and 2 bases, with 19 bases remaining between them. Germline loops: CDR1 MNHNS, CDR2 SASEGT. Here the CDR3 reads CASSQGARIGGNQPQHF. The CDR3 region has the DNA TGTGCCAGCAGTCAAGGAGCCCGAATCGGCGGCAATCAGCCCCAGCATTTT.

The rearrangement links TRBV9 to TRBJ2-5; D may match TRBD1 or TRBD2 (5 bases each). Trimming pared 0 bases from V and 5 bases from J, leaving 17 bases between. Germline CDR1 and CDR2: SGDLS and YYNGEE. This CDR3 spans 16 amino acids. The CDR3 sequence is CASSVVRDLFRETQYF. The CDR3 DNA reads as TGTGCCAGCAGCGTAGTTCGGGACCTCTTTCGTGAGACCCAGTACTTC.

The rearrangement links TRBV9 to TRBJ2-2; no clear D gene. There are 13 residues in the CDR3. CDR1 is SGDLS, CDR2 YYNGEE, per germline. The V gene lost 4 bases and the J gene lost 7 bases, with 11 bases spanning the gap. Here the CDR3 reads CASSPDLIGELFF. The DNA for the CDR3 is TGTGCCAGCAGCCCCGACTTAATCGGGGAGCTGTTTTTT.

This chain uses TRBV19 with TRBJ2-3; D tentatively reads TRBD1 or TRBD2 (6 bases each). Germline CDR1 reads LNHDA; CDR2 reads SQIVND (reference sequence). Trimming cost V 3 bases and J 1 base, with 14 bases left between them. This CDR3 has 16 residues. The CDR3 DNA reads TGTGCCAGTAGTATTGGGGGGCGAACAGGCACAGATACGCAGTATTTT. Translation gives CASSIGGRTGTDTQYF.

The J gene is TRBJ1-3, the V gene TRBV19; D not certain. CDR3 length: 16 residues. The ends were cut back, 5 bases at V and 4 bases at J, with 18 bases in the middle. The germline V gene has CDR1 LNHDA and CDR2 SQIVND (reference sequence). As DNA, the CDR3 is TGTGCCAGTAGTCCAGTTCAGGACGGACCGGGAAACACCATATATTTT. Encoded protein: CASSPVQDGPGNTIYF.

The chain recombines TRBV5-1 with TRBJ1-5; 12 positions agree with TRBD1. Trimming cost V 2 bases and J 1 base; bases outside gene matches: 16. CDR1 SGHRS and CDR2 YFSETQ come from the germline V gene. The CDR3 sequence is 21 residues long. This chain's CDR3 is CASSLLPGQGASDGSNQPQHF. CDR3 coding DNA: TGCGCCAGCAGCTTATTACCGGGACAGGGGGCGAGTGACGGAAGCAATCAGCCCCAGCATTTT.

The genes are TRBV7-6 and TRBJ2-5; 12 nucleotides match TRBD1. Germline V gene lookup returns CDR1 SGHVS and CDR2 FNYEAQ. There are 17 residues in the CDR3. The junction had 9 bases not matched to a gene; V was cut back by 2 bases and J by 5 bases. CDR3 in amino acids: CASSLNRDRGRGETQYF. CDR3 DNA: TGTGCCAGCAGCTTAAATCGGGACAGGGGGCGCGGGGAGACCCAGTACTTC.

The CDR3 region is CASSLERETAGAATEAFF. CDR3 in DNA: TGTGCCAGCAGCTTAGAGAGGGAGACAGCCGGGGCGGCTACTGAAGCTTTCTTT. The chain employs TRBV7-3 and TRBJ1-1; a possible D gene is TRBD1 (5 bases). Germline V lookup: CDR1 SGHTA, CDR2 FQGTGA. The CDR3 spans 18 residues. V was clipped by 2 bases and J by 5 bases, with 24 bases between them. Filled out from reference TRBV7-3 and TRBJ1-1, the complete variable domain reads GAGVSQTPSNKVTEKGKYVELRCDPISGHTALYWYRQSLGQGPEFLIYFQGTGAADDSGLPNDRFFAVRPEGSVSTLKIQRTERGDSAVYLCASSLERETAGAATEAFFGQGTRLTVV.

The rearrangement joins TRBV7-9 to TRBJ2-7; 7 bases are a match to TRBD1. V was clipped by 2 bases and J by 2 bases; unmatched bases: 9. Looked up from germline, CDR1 is SEHNR and CDR2 is FQNEAQ (reference sequence). CDR3 size: 16 residues. The CDR3 loop is CASSLLEGQKTYEQYF. CDR3 in DNA: TGTGCCAGCAGCTTATTAGAGGGACAGAAGACCTACGAGCAGTACTTC.

The rearrangement uses TRBV30 and TRBJ2-2; tentatively, D is TRBD1 (6 bases). The CDR3 loop spans 14 amino acids. Trimming stripped 1 base from V and 2 bases from J, with 8 bases between. In germline, CDR1 is GTSNPN, CDR2 SVGIG (reference sequence). DNA of the CDR3: TGTGCCTGGAGTGGGGGGACAAACACCGGGGAGCTGTTTTTT. This translates into CAWSGGTNTGELFF. Drawing the rest from reference TRBV30 and TRBJ2-2, the complete variable domain is SQTIHQWPATLVQPVGSPLSLECTVEGTSNPNLYWYRQAAGRGLQLLFYSVGIGQISSEVPQNLSASRPQDRQFILSSKKLLLSDSGFYLCAWSGGTNTGELFFGEGSRLTVL.

The chain joins TRBV7-9 to TRBJ1-5, with D perhaps TRBD1 (5 bases). The ends were cut back, 5 bases at V and 0 bases at J, with 11 bases in the middle. The germline V gene encodes CDR1 SEHNR and CDR2 FQNEAQ (reference sequence). The CDR3 spans 15 residues. In DNA form, the CDR3 reads TGTGCCAGCAGCAAGGGGTTGGATAGCAATCAGCCCCAGCATTTT. Translation: CASSKGLDSNQPQHF.

The CDR3 loop is CASSIGQGRINEKLFF. CDR3 nucleotide sequence: TGTGCCAGCAGTATCGGACAGGGGAGGATTAATGAAAAACTGTTTTTT. The gene calls are TRBV27 and TRBJ1-4, with TRBD1 matching over 9 bases. The CDR3 extends over 16 amino acids. V was clipped by 5 bases and J by 4 bases; unmatched bases: 8. The germline gives CDR1 MNHEY, CDR2 SMNVEV (reference sequence).

V usage is TRBV9 and J usage is TRBJ2-1; tentatively, D is TRBD2 (6 bases). CDR1 and CDR2 (germline): SGDLS, YYNGEE. V lost 0 bases to trimming and J lost 7 bases, with 20 bases between them. The CDR3 spans 17 residues. CDR3 bases: TGTGCCAGCAGCGTAGAGGTCCGGGGGTCCGAGGTGAATGAGCAGTTCTTC. This translates into CASSVEVRGSEVNEQFF. The variable domain in full, completed from reference TRBV9 and TRBJ2-1, reads DSGVTQTPKHLITATGQRVTLRCSPRSGDLSVYWYQQSLDQGLQFLIQYYNGEERAKGNILERFSAQQFPDLHSELNLSSLELGDSALYFCASSVEVRGSEVNEQFFGPGTRLTVL.

The chain has TRBV7-9 and TRBJ2-4, with D perhaps TRBD2 (5 bases). V gave up 5 bases and J gave up 7 bases, with 18 bases separating them. The CDR3 consists of 15 residues. Germline CDR1 is SEHNR and CDR2 is FQNEAQ (reference sequence). Written as DNA, the CDR3 is TGTGCCAGCAGCCTCCGATTGGGTGGGGAGAACATTCAGTACTTC. It encodes CASSLRLGGENIQYF.

V and J are TRBV5-6 and TRBJ1-1; possibly TRBD1 for D (6 bases). V dropped 4 bases and J dropped 11 bases, with 15 bases sitting between them. Germline lookup yields CDR1 SGHDT and CDR2 YYEEEE. This CDR3 comprises 12 residues. In DNA form, the CDR3 reads TGTGCCAGCAGCGGGAGGAGGGGGTACGCTTTCTTT. Translation gives CASSGRRGYAFF.

This clone was found once. The genes are TRBV7-3 and TRBJ2-2; D may match TRBD1 or TRBD2 (5 bases each). The CDR3 contains 13 residues. Trimming removed 7 bases at V and 6 bases at J, with 12 bases between. Looked up from germline, CDR1 is SGHTA and CDR2 is FQGTGA. The CDR3 DNA reads TGTGCCAGCACTTCCCGGGGCTCCGGGGAGCTGTTTTTT. It yields the protein CASTSRGSGELFF.

The rearrangement joins TRBV27 to TRBJ2-1, with 10 bases matching TRBD2. V was pared by 4 bases and J by 6 bases, with 9 bases of the junction left unmatched. This CDR3 comprises 16 residues. The V gene's germline CDR1 is MNHEY and CDR2 SMNVEV (reference sequence). Here the CDR3 DNA reads TGTGCCAGCAGTTCCCCAATGAGCGGGAGGGCCAATGAGCAGTTCTTC. Encoded protein: CASSSPMSGRANEQFF.

The chain has TRBV28 and TRBJ2-1; no definite D call. V dropped 3 bases and J dropped 4 bases, with 16 bases sitting between them. In germline, CDR1 is MDHEN, CDR2 SYDVKM. The CDR3 has 16 residues. The CDR3 loop is CASSFPHNPPYNEQFF. The CDR3 coding sequence is TGTGCCAGCAGTTTCCCCCACAATCCCCCGTACAATGAGCAGTTCTTC.

The V call is TRBV9, the J call TRBJ2-3; D ambiguous. CDR3 size: 14 residues. V was cut by 2 bases and J by 4 bases, with 11 bases left in between. The germline gives CDR1 SGDLS, CDR2 YYNGEE. This CDR3 reads CASSVTQAADTQYF. For the CDR3, the DNA is TGTGCCAGCAGCGTTACCCAGGCCGCAGATACGCAGTATTTT.

This chain's CDR3 is CASSSVREGEQYF. In nucleotides, the CDR3 is TGTGCCAGCAGCTCTGTCCGGGAGGGCGAGCAGTACTTC. This chain joins TRBV9 and TRBJ2-5; TRBD2 aligns across 8 bases. Near its end, the DNA agrees better with TRBJ2-7, so the J call may be wrong. The CDR3 spans 13 residues. Germline V CDR1 and CDR2: SGDLS, YYNGEE.

CDR3 bases: TGCAGCGCGTACCAAGAGACCCAGTACTTC. Its translation is CSAYQETQYF. The rearrangement joins TRBV29-1 to TRBJ2-5; D is unresolved. The CDR3 is 10 residues long. V was trimmed by 7 bases and J by 0 bases, leaving 3 bases between them. Germline V gives CDR1 SQVTM, CDR2 ANQGSEA.